Listed here are 31 T cell receptor beta chains from one sample, sequenced in a study of blood T cell repertoires in COVID-19. TCRdb's copy holds only in-frame clones and misses some; the assay was immunoSEQ multiplex PCR. The sample consists of about 77,000 clones, 90% of them appearing once. The sample comprised peripheral blood. The receptor source for this set is a woman of 80 years or more with active or convalescent COVID-19.

CDR3 sequence: CAWRGWTGSSGYTF. The CDR3 DNA reads TGTGCCTGGAGGGGATGGACAGGGTCAAGCGGCTACACCTTC. V gene TRBV30 combines with J gene TRBJ1-2, with TRBD1 identical over 8 bases. This CDR3 has 14 residues. Germline CDR1 is GTSNPN and CDR2 is SVGIG (reference sequence). J gave up 8 bases and V 3 bases, and 11 bases lay outside the gene matches.

This chain joins TRBV3-1 (or the pseudogene TRBV3-2) and TRBJ1-2; 7 bases map to TRBD1. CDR3 length: 15 residues. Germline V gives CDR1 LGHDT, CDR2 YNNKEL (reference sequence). V trimming: 1 base; J trimming: 2 bases; junction bases outside the gene matches: 4. The DNA for the CDR3 is TGTGCCAGCAGCCAAGGGGACAGAGCAAACTATGGCTACACCTTC. This encodes CASSQGDRANYGYTF.

This chain connects TRBV3-1 (or the pseudogene TRBV3-2) to TRBJ2-5, with 8 bases fitting TRBD1. CDR3 size: 14 residues. The ends lost 4 bases at V and 5 bases at J; junction bases unmatched: 6. CDR1 and CDR2 (germline): LGHDT, YNNKEL (reference sequence). The CDR3 region is CASSPGQVGETQYF. In DNA form, the CDR3 reads TGTGCCAGCAGCCCGGGACAGGTGGGGGAGACCCAGTACTTC.

The rearrangement uses TRBV7-2 and TRBJ1-6; a possible D gene is TRBD1 (5 bases). The CDR3 runs 16 residues. V was shortened by 2 bases and J by 8 bases, with 16 bases between the two germline ends. Germline V gene sequence: CDR1 SGHTA, CDR2 FQGNSA. CDR3 DNA: TGTGCCAGCAGCTTAAGAAGGACCCGGGACTATTCACCCCTCCACTTT. It codes for CASSLRRTRDYSPLHF.

V and J are TRBV20-1 and TRBJ2-7, with 13 bases aligning to TRBD2. The CDR3 runs to 15 residues. J lost 2 bases, V lost 3 bases, and 4 bases had no gene match. Germline V lookup: CDR1 DFQATT, CDR2 SNEGSKA (reference sequence). CDR3: CSASRGTSGAYEQYF. The CDR3, as DNA: TGCAGTGCTAGTAGGGGGACTAGCGGGGCCTACGAGCAGTACTTC.

V usage is TRBV7-2 and J usage is TRBJ2-1, with D maybe TRBD1 (6 bases). Trimming shortened V by 1 base and J by 6 bases, and 19 bases separated the two germline ends. The germline V gene encodes CDR1 SGHTA and CDR2 FQGNSA. The CDR3 is made up of 17 amino acids. CDR3 coding DNA: TGTGCCAGCAGCTTAGATTTAGCCAGGGGCCGAACCAATGAGCAGTTCTTC. Translated: CASSLDLARGRTNEQFF.

The chain couples TRBV3-1 (or the pseudogene TRBV3-2) to TRBJ2-2, with 10 bases aligning to TRBD2. In germline, CDR1 is LGHDT, CDR2 YNNKEL (reference sequence). The CDR3 is 18 residues long. The ends lost 0 bases at V and 4 bases at J; junction bases unmatched: 8. The DNA of the CDR3 is TGTGCCAGCAGCCAAGAATGGGCCAGCGGGGGGGCCACCGGGGAGCTGTTTTTT. Protein sequence: CASSQEWASGGATGELFF.

This chain uses TRBV28 with TRBJ2-7, with D tentatively TRBD2 (5 bases). The CDR3 sequence is 14 residues long. From germline, CDR1 is MDHEN and CDR2 SYDVKM. Trimming cost V 5 bases and J 4 bases, with 15 bases left between them. CDR3 DNA: TGTGCCAGCAGTCCGAGGGTCCCCCCTTACGAGCAGTACTTC. It specifies CASSPRVPPYEQYF.

V usage is TRBV7-9 and J usage is TRBJ2-1; 12 positions match TRBD1. J lost 10 bases, V lost 5 bases, and 12 bases had no gene match. From germline, CDR1 is SEHNR and CDR2 FQNEAQ (reference sequence). This CDR3 contains 16 residues. The CDR3 sequence: CASSPGVGTGGNEQFF. The CDR3 coding sequence is TGTGCCAGCAGCCCGGGAGTGGGGACAGGGGGCAACGAGCAGTTCTTC.

DNA of the CDR3: TGTGCCAGCAGGGAACAGGGGGCCAATCAGCCCCAGCATTTT. Translating it yields CASREQGANQPQHF. The gene calls are TRBV27 and TRBJ1-5; TRBD1 aligns across 9 bases. The V gene end was trimmed by 6 bases and the J gene end by 3 bases; junction bases not matched to a gene: 3. CDR1 is MNHEY, CDR2 SMNVEV, per germline (reference sequence). The CDR3 contains 14 residues.

The V call is TRBV18, the J call TRBJ2-3; tentative D call: TRBD1 (5 bases). The CDR3 sequence is 15 residues long. Germline-derived CDR1 and CDR2 are KGHSH and LQKENI. V was clipped by 1 base and J by 4 bases, with 12 bases between them. The CDR3 DNA sequence: TGTGCCAGCTCACCACGCCGCCAGGGATCAGATACGCAGTATTTT. This gives the protein CASSPRRQGSDTQYF.

This chain links TRBV19 with TRBJ2-2; the match to TRBD2 covers 11 bases. This CDR3 is 15 amino acids long. Per the germline V gene, CDR1 is LNHDA and CDR2 is SQIVND (reference sequence). With V trimmed by 9 bases and J by 0 bases, 3 bases remained unmatched. The CDR3 nucleotides are TGTGCCAGCCTAGCGGGGGGCGCGAACACCGGGGAGCTGTTTTTT. Its protein product is CASLAGGANTGELFF.

The chain joins TRBV6-5 to TRBJ2-3, with a tentative D call TRBD1 (5 bases). The V gene's germline CDR1 is MNHEY and CDR2 SVGAGI. This CDR3 is 16 amino acids long. Trimming shortened V by 4 bases and J by 5 bases, and 19 bases separated the two germline ends. The CDR3 loop reads CASSSAGKRHGDTQYF. The CDR3 nucleotides read TGTGCCAGCAGTTCAGCAGGGAAAAGGCACGGAGATACGCAGTATTTT.

The rearrangement uses TRBV6-5 and TRBJ2-5; 8 positions agree with TRBD2. CDR3 length equals 15 residues. The ends lost 0 bases at V and 3 bases at J; junction bases unmatched: 3. Germline values: CDR1 MNHEY, CDR2 SVGAGI. The CDR3 DNA sequence: TGTGCCAGCAGTTACTCGATCGGGAGGGAAGAGACCCAGTACTTC. This gives the protein CASSYSIGREETQYF.

The V and J genes are TRBV19 and TRBJ1-5; perhaps TRBD1 as D (6 bases). The CDR3 is 13 residues long. Germline CDR1 and CDR2: LNHDA and SQIVND (reference sequence). Trimming shortened V by 4 bases and J by 5 bases, and 9 bases separated the two germline ends. The CDR3: CASSTRQDQPQHF. The DNA for the CDR3 is TGTGCCAGTAGTACCCGACAGGATCAGCCCCAGCATTTT.

This clone was seen a few times. This chain uses TRBV9 with TRBJ2-4, with 7 positions matching TRBD1. With 4 bases clipped from V and 8 bases from J, the junction kept 6 bases outside the gene matches. The CDR3 runs 13 residues. In germline, CDR1 is SGDLS, CDR2 YYNGEE. The CDR3 nucleotides are TGTGCCAGCAGCCCCCCGACAGGGCACATTCAGTACTTC. Translating it yields CASSPPTGHIQYF.

The genes are TRBV7-3 and TRBJ2-2; the D is unclear. This CDR3 comprises 14 residues. From germline, CDR1 is SGHTA and CDR2 FQGTGA. Trimming shortened V by 5 bases and J by 4 bases, and 11 bases separated the two germline ends. CDR3 amino acids: CASSKALSTGELFF. The CDR3 coding sequence is TGTGCCAGCAGCAAAGCTCTAAGCACCGGGGAGCTGTTTTTT. Full variable domain (rest looked up from reference TRBV7-3 and TRBJ2-2): GAGVSQTPSNKVTEKGKYVELRCDPISGHTALYWYRQSLGQGPEFLIYFQGTGAADDSGLPNDRFFAVRPEGSVSTLKIQRTERGDSAVYLCASSKALSTGELFFGEGSRLTVL.

V gene TRBV28 combines with J gene TRBJ1-1; TRBD1 might be the D (6 bases). CDR1 is MDHEN and CDR2 is SYDVKM in the germline V gene. CDR3 length: 17 residues. Trimming took off 5 bases at V and 0 bases at J, with 19 bases between the two ends. CDR3 bases: TGTGCCAGCAGTCGACTACGGACAGTGGAGGTGAACACTGAAGCTTTCTTT. Translating it yields CASSRLRTVEVNTEAFF.

This clone has a handful of counts. The chain has TRBV19 and TRBJ1-4, with 7 bases lining up with TRBD1. V gave up 3 bases and J gave up 4 bases; unmatched junction bases: 5. Germline assignment: CDR1 LNHDA and CDR2 SQIVND (reference sequence). CDR3 length: 15 amino acids. The CDR3 reads CASSMGQLDNEKLFF. As DNA, the CDR3 is TGTGCCAGTAGTATGGGACAGCTCGATAATGAAAAACTGTTTTTT.

This clone was found once. This chain uses TRBV9 with TRBJ1-2; D unresolved. V was shortened by 0 bases and J by 0 bases, with 9 bases between the two germline ends. Looked up from germline, CDR1 is SGDLS and CDR2 is YYNGEE. This CDR3 contains 15 residues. CDR3 bases: TGTGCCAGCAGCGTAGTAACTGCCCCTAACTATGGCTACACCTTC. Protein sequence: CASSVVTAPNYGYTF. Based on the CDR3 plus reference TRBV9 and TRBJ1-2, the full variable domain is DSGVTQTPKHLITATGQRVTLRCSPRSGDLSVYWYQQSLDQGLQFLIQYYNGEERAKGNILERFSAQQFPDLHSELNLSSLELGDSALYFCASSVVTAPNYGYTFGSGTRLTVV.

The chain couples TRBV28 to TRBJ1-2, with unresolved D. From germline, CDR1 is MDHEN and CDR2 SYDVKM. Trimming left V 5 bases short and J 3 bases short, with 7 bases between. This CDR3 comprises 12 residues. CDR3 loop: CASSPNDYGYTF. For the CDR3, the DNA is TGTGCCAGCAGTCCTAACGACTATGGCTACACCTTC.

This sequence joins TRBV24-1 and TRBJ2-3; 9 bases line up with TRBD2. This CDR3 spans 18 amino acids. The V gene's germline CDR1 is KGHDR and CDR2 SFDVKD. V lost 3 bases and J lost 1; bases outside the gene matches: 10. CDR3 residues: CATSDPSRGGHGTDTQYF. The CDR3 nucleotides are TGTGCCACCAGTGATCCATCGCGGGGGGGCCATGGCACAGATACGCAGTATTTT.

The rearrangement joins TRBV19 to TRBJ1-2, with TRBD1 matching over 7 bases. V shed 1 base and J 4 bases; nucleotides not matched to a gene: 6. Germline-derived CDR1 and CDR2 are LNHDA and SQIVND (reference sequence). This CDR3 has 15 amino acids. CDR3 DNA sequence: TGTGCCAGTAGTATAGGGGCGGGACAGCGCTATGGCTACACCTTC. This sequence encodes CASSIGAGQRYGYTF.

The chain recombines TRBV7-3 with TRBJ1-2, with D tentatively TRBD1 (6 bases). The CDR3 covers 15 residues. CDR1 and CDR2 from the germline V gene are SGHTA and FQGTGA. Trimming left V 3 bases short and J 3 bases short, with 14 bases between. CDR3 bases: TGTGCCAGCAGCTTCAATACAGGGCCCGACTATGGCTACACCTTC. It translates to CASSFNTGPDYGYTF. Based on the CDR3 plus reference TRBV7-3 and TRBJ1-2, the full variable domain is GAGVSQTPSNKVTEKGKYVELRCDPISGHTALYWYRQSLGQGPEFLIYFQGTGAADDSGLPNDRFFAVRPEGSVSTLKIQRTERGDSAVYLCASSFNTGPDYGYTFGSGTRLTVV.

The CDR3 sequence: CSVAFQGWTGELFF. CDR3 bases: TGCAGCGTTGCCTTTCAGGGTTGGACCGGGGAGCTGTTTTTT. The chain links TRBV29-1 to TRBJ2-2; tentative D call: TRBD1 (5 bases). This CDR3 is built from 14 residues. Looked up from germline, CDR1 is SQVTM and CDR2 is ANQGSEA. Trimming shortened V by 4 bases and J by 5 bases, and 14 bases separated the two germline ends.

The chain recombines TRBV6-5 with TRBJ2-2; 8 bases line up with TRBD1. CDR3 length equals 14 residues. Germline values: CDR1 MNHEY, CDR2 SVGAGI. The V and J ends lost 8 bases and 4 bases, in that order; junction bases with no gene match: 6. The chain's CDR3 is CASGGTGPTGELFF. For the CDR3, the DNA is TGTGCCAGCGGGGGGACAGGACCCACCGGGGAGCTGTTTTTT.

The chain combines TRBV5-3 with TRBJ1-2, with 9 bases aligning to TRBD1. TRBV5-3 is an ORF, with its function uncertain. This CDR3 region has 14 residues. Trimming removed 4 bases from V and 4 bases from J; junction bases left unmatched: 5. Here the CDR3 DNA reads TGTGCCAGAAGCGGGAGGACAGGGGTCTATGGCTACACCTTC. This translates into CARSGRTGVYGYTF.

In nucleotides, the CDR3 is TGTGCCAGCTCACCGATCGGGACTAGCGGTGACAAAAACATTCAGTACTTC. This gives the protein CASSPIGTSGDKNIQYF. The V call is TRBV18, the J call TRBJ2-4; 11 nucleotides line up with TRBD2. The length of the CDR3 is 17 residues. V lost 3 bases to trimming and J lost 3 bases; unmatched junction nucleotides: 7. Germline V gene lookup returns CDR1 KGHSH and CDR2 LQKENI.

The chain links TRBV11-3 to TRBJ1-5; TRBD1 matches 8 bases. The J segment lost 4 bases and the V segment lost 5 bases, leaving 10 bases of the junction unmatched. Germline values: CDR1 SGHNT, CDR2 YENEEA. The CDR3 spans 16 residues. CDR3 region: CASSHRGCIKNQPQHF. In DNA form, the CDR3 reads TGTGCCAGCAGCCACAGGGGGTGCATAAAAAATCAGCCCCAGCATTTT. Combining the CDR3 with reference TRBV11-3 and TRBJ1-5 gives the whole variable domain EAGVVQSPRYKIIEKKQPVAFWCNPISGHNTLYWYLQNLGQGPELLIRYENEEAVDDSQLPKDRFSAERLKGVDSTLKIQPAELGDSAVYLCASSHRGCIKNQPQHFGDGTRLSIL.

In DNA form, the CDR3 reads TGCGCCAGGACAGGGGGCGATAGGGCGACTAATGAAAAACTGTTTTTT. Translation gives CARTGGDRATNEKLFF. This rearrangement joins TRBV5-1 to TRBJ1-4; 10 nucleotides line up with TRBD1. Germline V gene data show CDR1 as SGHRS and CDR2 as YFSETQ. This CDR3 spans 16 amino acids. Unmatched junction bases numbered 9, after V lost 8 bases and J lost 2 bases.

V is TRBV28 and J is TRBJ1-3, with D possibly being TRBD1 (5 bases). CDR1 is MDHEN, CDR2 SYDVKM, per germline. The ends were cut back, 4 bases at V and 2 bases at J, with 9 bases in the middle. The CDR3 sequence is 14 residues long. The CDR3 region is CASSWQGTGNTIYF. The CDR3 nucleotides are TGTGCCAGCAGTTGGCAGGGAACTGGAAACACCATATATTTT.